This record covers a single T cell receptor beta chain. The antigen is not known. Produced via immunoSEQ multiplex PCR; TCRdb's table is partial and in-frame only. This table holds about 54,000 clones, around 84% found once. The germline V gene encodes CDR1 WSHSY and CDR2 SAAADI. Trimming shortened V by 2 bases and J by 4 bases, and 8 bases separated the two germline ends. The CDR3 consists of 13 residues. This record comes from a study of T cell responses to AZD1222 COVID-19 vaccine. Study findings and constraints: Spike-specific TCR breadth and depth grew following two AZD1222 doses.

The genes are TRBV10-2 and TRBJ1-2, with D unclear. The sample here was peripheral blood, taken on day 0 of AZD1222 vaccination. This clonotype was obtained from an adult in good health. The CDR3 bases are TGCGCCAGCAGTGAGGGACGGCTCTATGGCTACACCTTC. Its translation: CASSEGRLYGYTF.